One sample yielded the 7 T cell receptor beta chains listed below, sequenced in a study of cytomegalovirus exposure and HLA in healthy donors. The primer mix had 60 Vbeta and 13 Jbeta primers. Using immunoSEQ multiplex PCR, the repertoire was profiled, and TCRdb retains in-frame clones only, with some absent. The ten most abundant clones cover approximately 15% of a sample with 80,000 to 95,000 clones. Specimen: PBMCs. Receptor source: a man aged 50-59 years in good health and CMV-seropositive.

The chain recombines TRBV6-1 with TRBJ2-7; D might be TRBD1 or TRBD2, each matching 5 bases. The V gene lost 0 bases and the J gene lost 7 bases, with 16 bases spanning the gap. The CDR3 extends over 15 amino acids. Per the germline V gene, CDR1 is MNHNS and CDR2 is SASEGT. The CDR3 here is CASSEAGTFSGEQYV. CDR3 nucleotide sequence: TGTGCCAGCAGTGAAGCGGGGACCTTTTCGGGGGAGCAGTACGTC.

The CDR3 is CASSPTSGTDTQYF. CDR3 nucleotides: TGTGCCAGCAGCCCAACTAGCGGCACAGATACGCAGTATTTT. This chain links TRBV5-4 with TRBJ2-3; 7 bases agree with TRBD2. CDR3 size: 14 residues. V was clipped by 4 bases and J by 1 base; unmatched bases: 3. Per germline, CDR1 SGHNT and CDR2 YYREEE (reference sequence).

V gene TRBV9 combines with J gene TRBJ2-1; 9 nucleotides match TRBD2. Germline V gives CDR1 SGDLS, CDR2 YYNGEE. The CDR3 is 15 residues long. The J segment lost 5 bases and the V segment lost 4 bases, leaving 7 bases of the junction unmatched. CDR3 sequence: CASSPSGNSHNEQFF. As DNA, the CDR3 is TGTGCCAGCAGCCCTAGCGGGAACTCTCACAATGAGCAGTTCTTC.

The rearrangement joins TRBV7-8 to TRBJ2-7; 13 positions match TRBD2. This CDR3 contains 16 residues. The V and J ends lost 0 bases and 2 bases, in that order; junction bases with no gene match: 1. From germline, CDR1 is SGHVS and CDR2 FQNEAQ. The CDR3 loop reads CASSLAGTSGAYEQYF. The CDR3 DNA sequence: TGTGCCAGCAGCTTAGCGGGGACTAGCGGGGCCTACGAGCAGTACTTC.

J is TRBJ2-7 and V is TRBV5-4; D is perhaps TRBD2 (6 bases). The CDR3 is 15 residues long. Trimming shortened V by 0 bases and J by 0 bases, and 10 bases separated the two germline ends. Looked up from germline, CDR1 is SGHNT and CDR2 is YYREEE (reference sequence). The CDR3 loop is CASSLGGGSSYEQYF. The CDR3 DNA reads as TGTGCCAGCAGCTTGGGTGGGGGGAGCTCCTACGAGCAGTACTTC.

The chain recombines TRBV9 with TRBJ2-1, with TRBD2 matching over 7 bases. The germline CDR1 and CDR2 sequences are SGDLS and YYNGEE. J was trimmed by 2 bases and V by 4 bases; bases with no gene match: 9. CDR3 size: 16 residues. The CDR3 loop reads CASSPLGGRAYNEQFF. The CDR3 bases are TGTGCCAGCAGCCCCTTAGGAGGGAGGGCCTACAATGAGCAGTTCTTC.

This chain connects TRBV19 to TRBJ1-2; D is undetermined. Germline V gives CDR1 LNHDA, CDR2 SQIVND (reference sequence). There are 11 residues in the CDR3. Trimming stripped 6 bases from V and 3 bases from J, with 5 bases between. The CDR3 region is CASRRDYGYTF. The DNA for the CDR3 is TGTGCCAGTAGGAGGGACTATGGCTACACCTTC.